This T cell receptor (beta chain) originates from a study of PD-L1 blockade in urothelial cancer. Using immunoSEQ multiplex PCR, the repertoire was profiled, and TCRdb retains in-frame clones only, with some absent. The sample has 25,000 to 30,000 clones, approximately 80% seen once. Time point indicated: peripheral blood 6 weeks after treatment start. Germline V gene data show CDR1 as MDHEN and CDR2 as SYDVKM. With V trimmed by 6 bases and J by 14 bases, 6 bases remained unmatched. CDR3 size: 12 residues. The receptor was derived from a man between 65 and 85 years old with urothelial cancer. Sequenced material: PBMCs, taken around atezolizumab (anti-PD-L1) treatment. The chain uses TRBV28 and TRBJ2-1; 11 positions match TRBD2. CDR3 nucleotide sequence: TGTGCCAGCAGGGGTAGCGGGAGGGCCGAGTTCTTC. Translating it yields CASRGSGRAEFF.